The text below deals with one T cell receptor (beta chain). The sample comes from a study of OX40 agonist ivuxolimab in advanced cancers. Method: immunoSEQ multiplex PCR; TCRdb's copy keeps in-frame clones and lacks some. This table has about 200 clones, around four fifths appearing once. The source of this sequence is an adult with an advanced solid tumor such as melanoma, head and neck, liver or kidney cancer. The sample consisted of CD4+ or CD8+ T cells sorted from blood, taken in a trial of the OX40 agonist ivuxolimab.

The CDR3 is CASDRGSTDTQYF. DNA of the CDR3: TGTGCCAGTGACAGGGGCAGCACAGATACGCAGTATTTT. The chain is built from TRBV28 and TRBJ2-3, with 8 nucleotides matching TRBD1. CDR1 is MDHEN, CDR2 SYDVKM, per germline. This CDR3 has 13 residues. V was clipped by 9 bases and J by 0 bases; unmatched bases: 2. Variable domain in full (rest from reference TRBV28 and TRBJ2-3): DVKVTQSSRYLVKRTGEKVFLECVQDMDHENMFWYRQDPGLGLRLIYFSYDVKMKEKGDIPEGYSVSREKKERFSLILESASTNQTSMYLCASDRGSTDTQYFGPGTRLTVL.